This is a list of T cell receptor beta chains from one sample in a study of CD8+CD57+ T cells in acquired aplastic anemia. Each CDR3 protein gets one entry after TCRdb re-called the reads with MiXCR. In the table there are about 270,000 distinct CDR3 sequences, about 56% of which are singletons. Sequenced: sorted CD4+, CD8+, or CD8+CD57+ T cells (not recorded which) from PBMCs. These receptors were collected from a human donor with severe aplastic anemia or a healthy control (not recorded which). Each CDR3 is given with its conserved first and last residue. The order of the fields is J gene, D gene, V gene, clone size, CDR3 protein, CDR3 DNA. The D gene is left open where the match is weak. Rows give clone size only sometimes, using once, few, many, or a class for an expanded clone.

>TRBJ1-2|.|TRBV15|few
CATSDRSSYGYTF
TGTGCCACCAGCGACAGGTCGAGCTATGGCTACACCTTC
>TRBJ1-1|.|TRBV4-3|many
CASSPGSGLGTEAFF
TGCGCCAGCAGCCCGGGCTCGGGCCTGGGGACTGAAGCTTTCTTT
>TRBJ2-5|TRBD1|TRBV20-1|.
CSARLGQGESETQYF
TGCAGTGCTAGATTGGGACAGGGGGAAAGTGAGACCCAGTACTTC
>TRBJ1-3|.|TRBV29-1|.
CSVTHTSSSGNTIYF
TGCAGCGTTACCCATACGTCAAGCTCTGGAAACACCATATATTTT
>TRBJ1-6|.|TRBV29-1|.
CSGRNSPLHF
TGCAGCGGGAGGAATTCACCCCTCCACTTT
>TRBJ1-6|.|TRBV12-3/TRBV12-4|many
CASSFYGGSYNSPLHF
TGTGCCAGCAGTTTTTACGGGGGATCCTATAATTCACCCCTCCACTTT
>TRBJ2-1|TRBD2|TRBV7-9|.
CASSPRLAGLINEQFF
TGTGCCAGCAGCCCCCGACTAGCGGGGTTGATCAATGAGCAGTTCTTC
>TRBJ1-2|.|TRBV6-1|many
CASSGSRVGAPGYTF
TGTGCCAGCAGTGGGTCCAGAGTCGGTGCCCCTGGCTACACCTTC
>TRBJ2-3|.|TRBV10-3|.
CAISEMSGGGKYF
TGTGCCATCAGTGAAATGTCGGGCGGGGGCAAGTATTTT
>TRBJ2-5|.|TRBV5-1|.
CASSLAFGVETQYF
TGCGCCAGCAGCTTGGCCTTCGGAGTCGAGACCCAGTACTTC
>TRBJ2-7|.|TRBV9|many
CASSVGVTPFYEQYF
TGTGCCAGCAGCGTAGGTGTTACACCGTTCTACGAGCAGTACTTC
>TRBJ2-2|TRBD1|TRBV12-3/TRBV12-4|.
CASRSLSLGQGNTGELFF
TGTGCCAGCAGGTCCCTCTCCTTGGGACAGGGAAACACCGGGGAGCTGTTTTTT
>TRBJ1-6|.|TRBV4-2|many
CASSQDISRPNSPLHF
TGTGCCAGCAGCCAAGATATTTCCAGGCCAAATTCACCCCTCCACTTT
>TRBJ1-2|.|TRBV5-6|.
CASSFWSNNYGYTF
TGTGCCAGCAGCTTTTGGTCCAACAACTATGGCTACACCTTC
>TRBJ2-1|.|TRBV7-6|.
CASSPSSVGDEQFF
TGTGCCAGCAGCCCCTCGTCGGTCGGGGATGAGCAGTTCTTC
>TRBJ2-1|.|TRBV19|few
CASSGQLNNEQFF
TGTGCCAGTAGTGGACAACTAAACAATGAGCAGTTCTTC
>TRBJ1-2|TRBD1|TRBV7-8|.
CASSPETGWNGYTF
TGTGCCAGCAGCCCCGAGACAGGGTGGAATGGCTACACCTTC
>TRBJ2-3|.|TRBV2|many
CASSVRDTQYF
TGTGCCAGCAGCGTACGCGATACGCAGTATTTT
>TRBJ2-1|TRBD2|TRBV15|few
CATSRDWASGAYNEQFF
TGTGCCACCAGCAGAGACTGGGCTAGCGGAGCTTACAATGAGCAGTTCTTC
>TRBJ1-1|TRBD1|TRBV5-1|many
CASSGDRVNTEAFF
TGCGCCAGCAGCGGGGACAGGGTGAACACTGAAGCTTTCTTT
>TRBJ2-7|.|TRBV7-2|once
CASSLLGGPPSYEQYF
TGTGCCAGCAGCTTATTGGGGGGGCCCCCCTCCTACGAGCAGTACTTC
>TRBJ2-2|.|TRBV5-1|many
CASSLGQNTGELFF
TGCGCCAGCAGCTTAGGGCAGAACACCGGGGAGCTGTTTTTT
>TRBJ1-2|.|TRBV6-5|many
CASGSGNYGYTF
TGTGCCAGCGGGAGCGGTAACTATGGCTACACCTTC
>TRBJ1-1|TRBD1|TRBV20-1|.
CSASPDRGAF
TGCAGTGCTAGCCCTGACAGGGGTGCCTTT
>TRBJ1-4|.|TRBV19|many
CASSRRDPNEKLFF
TGTGCCAGTAGCCGCCGGGACCCAAATGAAAAACTGTTTTTT
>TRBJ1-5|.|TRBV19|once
CASSIPQHF
TGTGCCAGTAGTATACCCCAGCATTTT
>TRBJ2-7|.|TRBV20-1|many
CSATQGSQNEQYF
TGCAGTGCTACACAGGGAAGTCAGAACGAGCAGTACTTC
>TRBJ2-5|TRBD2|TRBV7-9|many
CASSLGLAGETQYF
TGTGCCAGCAGCTTGGGACTAGCCGGGGAGACCCAGTACTTC
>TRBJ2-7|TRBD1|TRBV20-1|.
CSASLDRVAYEQYF
TGCAGTGCTAGCCTTGACAGGGTTGCCTACGAGCAGTACTTC
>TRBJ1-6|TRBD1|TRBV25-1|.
CASRLQGEPYNSPLHF
TGTGCCAGCAGACTACAGGGGGAACCCTATAATTCACCCCTCCACTTT
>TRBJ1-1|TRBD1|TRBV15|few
CATSRGDRATTEAFF
TGTGCCACCAGCAGGGGGGACAGGGCTACCACTGAAGCTTTCTTT
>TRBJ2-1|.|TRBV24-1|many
CATSDPGGERYNEQFF
TGTGCCACCAGTGACCCCGGAGGGGAACGATACAATGAGCAGTTCTTC
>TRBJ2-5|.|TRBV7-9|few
CASSLGAGGYIGETQYF
TGTGCCAGCAGCTTAGGTGCAGGAGGATATATAGGAGAGACCCAGTACTTC
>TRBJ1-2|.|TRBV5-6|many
CASSPRTTGRGTGYTF
TGTGCCAGCAGCCCCCGCACGACAGGTAGGGGAACTGGCTACACCTTC
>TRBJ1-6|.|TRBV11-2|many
CASSLAGRASYNSPLHF
TGTGCCAGCAGCTTAGCGGGCAGGGCCAGCTATAATTCACCCCTCCACTTT
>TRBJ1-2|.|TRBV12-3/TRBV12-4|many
CASTGGGGAGYTF
TGTGCCAGCACCGGGGGCGGAGGGGCCGGCTACACCTTC
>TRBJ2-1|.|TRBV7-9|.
CASSLQESEQFF
TGTGCCAGCAGCTTGCAAGAGAGTGAGCAGTTCTTC